This T cell receptor beta chain was obtained from a study of blood T cell repertoires in COVID-19. About the study: Researchers got acute and convalescent COVID-19 samples from the United States, Italy and Spain. T cells, B-cell-depleted T cells, or PBMCs provided the cDNA or gDNA that served as material.

Authors' processing steps: Nucleated cell counts were estimated from reference gene primer amplification. The table came from immunoSEQ multiplex PCR; TCRdb's copy has only in-frame clones and leaves some out. That table is the source of V, J and clone size, and D and trimming were worked out from the DNA. The sample lists 200,000 to 300,000 clones, 80% to 90% occurring once. Germline-derived CDR1 and CDR2 are GTSNPN and SVGIG (reference sequence). The CDR3 is made up of 13 amino acids. V lost 4 bases and J 4 bases, leaving 10 bases between the germline ends. The receptor's source is a woman in her 40s with acute or convalescent COVID-19. The chain couples TRBV30 to TRBJ2-2; the D is unclear. The sequenced sample consisted of peripheral blood. The CDR3 sequence is CAWKWAGTGELFF. CDR3 nucleotides: TGTGCCTGGAAATGGGCTGGCACCGGGGAGCTGTTTTTT.